These 32 T cell receptor beta chains were sequenced from one sample in a study of blood T cell repertoires in COVID-19 (dated by TCRdb to about 2020). Library construction relied on the immunoSEQ multiplex PCR assay. In its TCRdb copy, this immuneACCESS table keeps in-frame sequences only and misses some clones. Where compared with another copy, unresolved V genes explain less than half of these, and the others have no known cause. The sample data list 200,000 to 300,000 clones, and over 70% of these were observed just once. Roughly 8.6% of the sample comes from the top ten. The sequenced sample consisted of peripheral blood. The receptor source for this set is a human donor in a cohort sampled during active COVID-19.

This chain joins TRBV7-2 and TRBJ2-5, with TRBD1 identical over 8 bases. Germline assignment: CDR1 SGHTA and CDR2 FQGNSA. V dropped 5 bases and J dropped 5; count of bases not matched to a gene: 4. This CDR3 is 13 amino acids long. CDR3 loop: CASSAGGMETQYF. The CDR3 DNA is TGTGCCAGCAGCGCAGGGGGCATGGAGACCCAGTACTTC.

The chain employs TRBV2 and TRBJ2-5; 7 nucleotides match TRBD2. This CDR3 contains 16 residues. V trimming: 3 bases; J trimming: 5 bases; junction bases outside the gene matches: 12. Germline lookup yields CDR1 SNHLY and CDR2 FYNNEI. This chain's CDR3 is CASSDYGAGVGETQYF. CDR3 nucleotide sequence: TGTGCCAGCAGTGATTACGGCGCGGGAGTTGGTGAGACCCAGTACTTC.

The gene calls are TRBV6-5 and TRBJ2-7; D not resolved. The V and J ends lost 7 bases and 1 base respectively, with 11 bases between them. This CDR3 spans 13 amino acids. CDR1 and CDR2 (germline): MNHEY, SVGAGI. Written as DNA, the CDR3 is TGTGCCAGCATCCAACCAGGTTCCTACGAGCAGTACTTC. Protein: CASIQPGSYEQYF.

This clone was observed a handful of times. The V gene is TRBV28, the J gene TRBJ1-2; TRBD1 matches 7 bases. With V trimmed by 7 bases and J by 4 bases, 6 bases remained unmatched. There are 13 residues in the CDR3. Germline lookup yields CDR1 MDHEN and CDR2 SYDVKM. For the CDR3, the DNA is TGTGCCAGCAAGTGGGCAGGGGGCTATGGCTACACCTTC. Encoded protein: CASKWAGGYGYTF.

The gene calls are TRBV19 and TRBJ1-4, with 11 bases fitting TRBD1. The CDR3 sequence is 14 residues long. V was pared by 6 bases and J by 8 bases, with 5 bases of the junction left unmatched. Germline values: CDR1 LNHDA, CDR2 SQIVND (reference sequence). This CDR3 is CASRWTGGDEKLFF. Here the CDR3 DNA reads TGTGCCAGTAGGTGGACAGGGGGCGACGAAAAACTGTTTTTT.

The chain carries TRBV18 and TRBJ2-7, with 13 nucleotides matching TRBD2. The germline V gene has CDR1 KGHSH and CDR2 LQKENI. The CDR3 has 14 residues. V was clipped by 6 bases and J by 4 bases; unmatched bases: 3. The CDR3: CASSSLAGGYEQYF. The CDR3 DNA sequence: TGTGCCAGCTCGTCACTAGCGGGAGGGTACGAGCAGTACTTC.

The chain links TRBV28 to TRBJ1-6; a weak D match, TRBD1 (5 bases). Germline loops: CDR1 MDHEN, CDR2 SYDVKM. V gave up 6 bases and J gave up 7 bases, with 19 bases separating them. This CDR3 has 16 residues. CDR3 nucleotide sequence: TGTGCCAGCAGAGTCAGGGTTGTAGGATTAAATTCACCCCTCCACTTT. Translating it yields CASRVRVVGLNSPLHF.

The chain couples TRBV27 to TRBJ1-2; D might be TRBD1 (6 bases). The CDR3 extends over 12 amino acids. Trimming removed 8 bases at V and 7 bases at J, with 14 bases between. Germline V gene sequence: CDR1 MNHEY, CDR2 SMNVEV (reference sequence). As DNA, the CDR3 is TGTGCCAGCTACGAGGGGGGGTCTGGCTACACCTTC. Amino acid sequence: CASYEGGSGYTF.

The chain uses TRBV7-8 and TRBJ2-2, with D maybe TRBD1 (6 bases). V was cut by 1 base and J by 4 bases, with 13 bases left in between. This CDR3 comprises 16 residues. The germline gives CDR1 SGHVS, CDR2 FQNEAQ. CDR3 DNA sequence: TGTGCCAGCAGCTTAGTTGACAGGCGGCGCACCGGGGAGCTGTTTTTT. It specifies CASSLVDRRRTGELFF.

CDR3 DNA sequence: TGTGCCAGCTCGCAATTTTCAGGGGACACTGAAGCTTTCTTT. Amino acid sequence: CASSQFSGDTEAFF. The V call is TRBV18, the J call TRBJ1-1; possible D gene TRBD1, 6 bases. V was trimmed by 6 bases and J by 3 bases, leaving 14 bases between them. Germline CDR1 KGHSH, CDR2 LQKENI. CDR3 length equals 14 residues.

The rearrangement links TRBV2 to TRBJ2-1; 10 positions match TRBD2. CDR3 length: 15 amino acids. Trimming cost V 5 bases and J 8 bases; bases outside gene matches: 9. CDR1 and CDR2 from the germline V gene are SNHLY and FYNNEI. The CDR3 nucleotides are TGTGCCAGCAGTCTGACTAGCGGGCCTTCCGATGAGCAGTTCTTC. Translation gives CASSLTSGPSDEQFF.

This chain connects TRBV5-1 to TRBJ2-1, with D perhaps matching TRBD2 (5 bases). Trimming took 0 bases from V and 9 from J, leaving 7 bases between them. This CDR3 has 12 residues. The germline gives CDR1 SGHRS, CDR2 YFSETQ. The CDR3 bases are TGCGCCAGCAGCTTGGGAGAGGGTGAGCAGTTCTTC. It encodes CASSLGEGEQFF.

The chain couples TRBV14 to TRBJ1-1; D perhaps matches TRBD1 (5 bases). The germline CDR1 and CDR2 sequences are SGHDN and FVKESK. The CDR3 covers 15 residues. With 5 bases removed from V and 1 base from J, the gap between germline ends came to 14 bases. CDR3 nucleotides: TGTGCCAGCAGCTTCACCTCAGGGTGGAACACTGAAGCTTTCTTT. The encoded protein is CASSFTSGWNTEAFF.

The chain has TRBV28 and TRBJ2-7; 8 bases match TRBD1. V lost 7 bases and J lost 3; bases outside the gene matches: 8. Germline V gene sequence: CDR1 MDHEN, CDR2 SYDVKM. This CDR3 region has 14 residues. CDR3 sequence: CASTPGTGRYEQYF. The CDR3 DNA follows: TGTGCCAGCACGCCCGGGACAGGCCGCTACGAGCAGTACTTC.

The gene calls are TRBV19 and TRBJ2-5, with TRBD1 matching 7 bases. This CDR3 contains 14 residues. Unmatched junction bases numbered 7, after V lost 4 bases and J lost 5 bases. Germline V gene data show CDR1 as LNHDA and CDR2 as SQIVND (reference sequence). CDR3: CASSKRGGLETQYF. CDR3 nucleotide sequence: TGTGCCAGTAGTAAACGAGGGGGCCTGGAGACCCAGTACTTC.

This clone was picked up a small number of times. The V call is TRBV6-5, the J call TRBJ2-1; 9 nucleotides align to TRBD2. The CDR3 length is 15 residues. CDR1 and CDR2 from the germline V gene are MNHEY and SVGAGI. The ends lost 6 bases at V and 7 bases at J; junction bases unmatched: 10. Written as DNA, the CDR3 is TGTGCCAGCAGACGTAGCGGGAGCGGGGAGAATGAGCAGTTCTTC. As protein: CASRRSGSGENEQFF.

Only one count was recorded for this clone. The chain couples TRBV4-3 to TRBJ2-1; D remains unclear. The CDR3 has 12 residues. Between the trimmed V and J ends, which lost 4 bases and 7 bases, there was a span of 8 bases. CDR1 is LGHNA and CDR2 is YSLEER in the germline V gene. CDR3 DNA: TGCGCCAGCAGCCTAACTCGAAATGAGCAGTTCTTC. Its protein product is CASSLTRNEQFF.

This rearrangement joins TRBV7-2 to TRBJ2-3, with TRBD2 as a possible D gene (5 bases). From germline, CDR1 is SGHTA and CDR2 FQGNSA. Between the trimmed V and J ends, which lost 9 bases and 2 bases, there was a span of 15 bases. This CDR3 is 14 amino acids long. The CDR3 DNA follows: TGTGCCAGTGGGAGAATGTTAAACACAGATACGCAGTATTTT. Its protein product is CASGRMLNTDTQYF. The full variable domain, its missing parts supplied by reference TRBV7-2 and TRBJ2-3, is GAGVSQSPSNKVTEKGKDVELRCDPISGHTALYWYRQSLGQGLEFLIYFQGNSAPDKSGLPSDRFSAERTGGSVSTLTIQRTQQEDSAVYLCASGRMLNTDTQYFGPGTRLTVL.

The chain is built from TRBV3-1 (or the pseudogene TRBV3-2) and TRBJ2-3; 9 bases align to TRBD2. CDR3 size: 17 residues. V lost 0 bases to trimming and J lost 2 bases; unmatched junction nucleotides: 6. Germline CDR1 LGHDT, CDR2 YNNKEL (reference sequence). For the CDR3, the DNA is TGTGCCAGCAGCCAAGATATCCTAGCGGGGATCACAGATACGCAGTATTTT. This sequence encodes CASSQDILAGITDTQYF.

The genes are TRBV19 and TRBJ2-2; no reliable D call. Germline values: CDR1 LNHDA, CDR2 SQIVND (reference sequence). Trimming took 4 bases from V and 1 from J, leaving 13 bases between them. The length of the CDR3 is 16 residues. The CDR3 DNA reads as TGTGCCAGTAGTAACCCCCGCGGCCTGAACACCGGGGAGCTGTTTTTT. Translation: CASSNPRGLNTGELFF.

The chain couples TRBV5-1 to TRBJ2-7, with 8 bases fitting TRBD2. CDR1 is SGHRS, CDR2 YFSETQ, per germline. This CDR3 is 16 amino acids long. V lost 5 bases to trimming and J lost 5 bases; unmatched junction nucleotides: 15. The CDR3 bases are TGCGCCAGCAGTATAATAAGCGGGAGTAGTTCCAACGAGCAGTACTTC. This translates into CASSIISGSSSNEQYF.

The rearrangement joins TRBV23-1 to TRBJ1-1; 10 bases fit TRBD1. TRBV23-1 is designated an ORF whose function remains uncertain. J lost 5 bases, V lost 5 bases, and 8 bases had no gene match. The CDR3 spans 15 residues. This CDR3 is CASSAPTGGLTEAFF. The CDR3 DNA is TGCGCCAGCAGTGCGCCGACAGGGGGCCTTACTGAAGCTTTCTTT.

The sample holds one count of this clone. The chain has TRBV7-9 and TRBJ2-7; 12 positions agree with TRBD2. Germline CDR1 is SEHNR and CDR2 is FQNEAQ (reference sequence). This CDR3 has 15 residues. Trimming cost V 1 base and J 7 bases; bases outside gene matches: 5. The CDR3 DNA reads TGTGCCAGCAGCTTAGGACTAGCGGGAGCGGGAGAGCAGTACTTC. This encodes CASSLGLAGAGEQYF.

This clone was seen just once. The genes are TRBV27 and TRBJ2-7, with D maybe TRBD1 (6 bases). V shed 0 bases and J shed 5 bases, with 8 bases lying between them. The germline V gene encodes CDR1 MNHEY and CDR2 SMNVEV (reference sequence). The CDR3 consists of 13 residues. CDR3 DNA: TGTGCCAGCAGTTTATCACAGGGCAACGAGCAGTACTTC. Translation: CASSLSQGNEQYF.

V and J are TRBV10-1 and TRBJ1-2; no reliable D call. CDR1 and CDR2 (germline): WNHNN, SYGVQD (reference sequence). V lost 3 bases to trimming and J lost 8 bases, with 13 bases between them. This CDR3 has 13 amino acids. CDR3 sequence: CASSDGGSGGYTF. The CDR3 coding sequence is TGCGCCAGCAGTGACGGAGGGAGTGGGGGCTACACCTTC.

The chain recombines TRBV7-8 with TRBJ2-7; D possibly corresponds to TRBD2 (6 bases). Germline-derived CDR1 and CDR2 are SGHVS and FQNEAQ. With 2 bases removed from V and 7 bases from J, the gap between germline ends came to 15 bases. There are 14 residues in the CDR3. CDR3 sequence (DNA): TGTGCCAGCAGCTTACTCGCGAGGGCGGGGGAGCAGTACTTC. It codes for CASSLLARAGEQYF.

V gene TRBV2 combines with J gene TRBJ1-2, with a weak D call TRBD1 (5 bases). CDR1 and CDR2 from the germline V gene are SNHLY and FYNNEI. CDR3 size: 13 residues. V lost 5 bases to trimming and J lost 7 bases, with 14 bases between them. The CDR3 DNA follows: TGTGCCAGCAGTCTCGCAGGGATGAGTGGCTACACCTTC. Amino acids: CASSLAGMSGYTF. The full variable domain, in which reference TRBV2 and TRBJ1-2 provide the parts outside the CDR3, is EPEVTQTPSHQVTQMGQEVILRCVPISNHLYFYWYRQILGQKVEFLVSFYNNEISEKSEIFDDQFSVERPDGSNFTLKIRSTKLEDSAMYFCASSLAGMSGYTFGSGTRLTVV.

This clone was counted between two and nine times. This chain connects TRBV19 to TRBJ1-2, with 8 bases matching TRBD1. Germline CDR1 and CDR2: LNHDA and SQIVND (reference sequence). This CDR3 region has 14 residues. V was clipped by 5 bases and J by 2 bases; unmatched bases: 4. CDR3 sequence: CASSSTGGNYGYTF. DNA of the CDR3: TGTGCCAGTAGTTCCACAGGGGGGAACTATGGCTACACCTTC.

The gene calls are TRBV3-1 (or the pseudogene TRBV3-2) and TRBJ2-7; 7 nucleotides line up with TRBD1. V dropped 4 bases and J dropped 4; count of bases not matched to a gene: 10. Germline lookup yields CDR1 LGHDT and CDR2 YNNKEL (reference sequence). This CDR3 contains 15 residues. The CDR3 nucleotides read TGTGCCAGCAGCCTAGGGACAGATCGAACTTACGAGCAGTACTTC. Its protein is CASSLGTDRTYEQYF.

The V call is TRBV5-1, the J call TRBJ2-1; 14 bases are shared with TRBD2. The CDR3 loop spans 17 amino acids. The germline V gene has CDR1 SGHRS and CDR2 YFSETQ. V gave up 4 bases and J gave up 7 bases; unmatched junction bases: 10. The CDR3 loop is CASSQTSGGAGLNEQFF. The CDR3 DNA is TGCGCCAGCAGCCAGACTAGCGGGGGGGCCGGTTTAAATGAGCAGTTCTTC. Full variable domain (remainder filled in from reference TRBV5-1 and TRBJ2-1): KAGVTQTPRYLIKTRGQQVTLSCSPISGHRSVSWYQQTPGQGLQFLFEYFSETQRNKGNFPGRFSGRQFSNSRSEMNVSTLELGDSALYLCASSQTSGGAGLNEQFFGPGTRLTVL.

J is TRBJ2-7 and V is TRBV6-2 or TRBV6-3, with D possibly matching TRBD1 (5 bases). Germline V lookup: CDR1 MNHEY, CDR2 SVGEGT. The germline V and J ends were trimmed by 4 bases and 13 bases, with 14 bases remaining between them. The length of the CDR3 is 11 residues. The CDR3 DNA follows: TGTGCCAGCAGTTTTGACGGTACAGGCTACTTC. Amino acid sequence: CASSFDGTGYF.

This chain connects TRBV28 to TRBJ1-5, with 7 bases fitting TRBD1. Germline V gene sequence: CDR1 MDHEN, CDR2 SYDVKM. The CDR3 spans 14 residues. Trimming removed 6 bases from V and 7 bases from J; junction bases left unmatched: 9. CDR3 nucleotides: TGTGCCAGCAGCTTTCAGGGGGGCAGACAGCCCCAGCATTTT. It translates to CASSFQGGRQPQHF.